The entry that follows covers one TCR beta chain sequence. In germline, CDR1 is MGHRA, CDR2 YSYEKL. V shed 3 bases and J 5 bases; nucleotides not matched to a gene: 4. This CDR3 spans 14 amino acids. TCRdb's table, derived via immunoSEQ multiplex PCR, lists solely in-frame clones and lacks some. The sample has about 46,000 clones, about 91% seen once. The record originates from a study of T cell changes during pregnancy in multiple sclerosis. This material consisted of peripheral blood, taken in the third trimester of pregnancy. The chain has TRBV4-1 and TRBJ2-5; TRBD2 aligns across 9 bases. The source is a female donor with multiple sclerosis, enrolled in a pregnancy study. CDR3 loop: CASSQREGVETQYF. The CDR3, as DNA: TGCGCCAGCAGCCAGCGGGAGGGCGTGGAGACCCAGTACTTC.